The clone carrying this T cell receptor beta chain was counted between two and nine times. The antigen remains undetermined. This record belongs to a study of post-analysis software for immune sequencing data. TCR beta cDNA libraries included unique molecular identifiers. TCRdb reprocessed the PCR reads with MiXCR, giving one entry per CDR3 protein. Of roughly 870,000 distinct CDR3 sequences in the sample, about 50% were seen once. Germline V gene data show CDR1 as ENHRY and CDR2 as SYGVKD. V shed 11 bases and J 7 bases; nucleotides not matched to a gene: 6. There are 13 residues in the CDR3. Notes on the study in general: Strong co-clustering by F measure was seen for same-batch samples. Compared with controls, patients had more of about 5 TRBV segments, including TRBV5-6, TRBV5-1 and TRBV20-1.

The origin of this receptor is a girl aged 10-17 years with multiple sclerosis. Sequenced sample: blood. The chain has TRBV10-3 and TRBJ1-6; 9 bases agree with TRBD1. CDR3 sequence (DNA): TGTGCCCTCCGGACAGGGGAAAATTCACCCCTCCACTTT. Amino acids: CALRTGENSPLHF.